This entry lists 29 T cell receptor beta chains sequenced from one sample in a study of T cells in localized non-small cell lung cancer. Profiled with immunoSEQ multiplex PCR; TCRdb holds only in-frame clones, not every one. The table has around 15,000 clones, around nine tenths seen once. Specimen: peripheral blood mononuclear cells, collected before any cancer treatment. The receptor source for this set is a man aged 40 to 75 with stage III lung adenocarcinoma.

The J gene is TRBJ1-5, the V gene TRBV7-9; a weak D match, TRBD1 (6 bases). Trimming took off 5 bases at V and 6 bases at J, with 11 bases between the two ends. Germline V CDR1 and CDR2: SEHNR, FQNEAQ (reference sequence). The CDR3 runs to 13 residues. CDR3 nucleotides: TGTGCCAGCAGCCCAGGGGTCGGTCAGCCCCAGCATTTT. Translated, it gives CASSPGVGQPQHF.

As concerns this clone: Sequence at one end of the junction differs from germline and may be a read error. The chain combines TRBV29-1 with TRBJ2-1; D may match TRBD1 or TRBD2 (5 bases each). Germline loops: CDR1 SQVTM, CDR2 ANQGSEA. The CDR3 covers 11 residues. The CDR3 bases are TGTAGCGCAGAGGGGCAAGGGGAGCAGTTCTTC. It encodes CSAEGQGEQFF.

For the CDR3, the DNA is TGTGCCAGCAGTGACGGAGCTAGCACAGATACGCAGTATTTT. Encoded protein: CASSDGASTDTQYF. This chain connects TRBV6-4 to TRBJ2-3; D remains ambiguous. This CDR3 spans 14 amino acids. V was cut by 2 bases and J by 0 bases, with 6 bases left in between. In germline, CDR1 is MRHNA, CDR2 SNTAGT.

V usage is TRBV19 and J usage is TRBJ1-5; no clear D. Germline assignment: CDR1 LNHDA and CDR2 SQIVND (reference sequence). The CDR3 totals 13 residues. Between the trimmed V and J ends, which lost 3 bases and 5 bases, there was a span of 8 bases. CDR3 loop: CASSINSYQPQHF. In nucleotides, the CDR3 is TGTGCCAGTAGTATTAACAGCTATCAGCCCCAGCATTTT.

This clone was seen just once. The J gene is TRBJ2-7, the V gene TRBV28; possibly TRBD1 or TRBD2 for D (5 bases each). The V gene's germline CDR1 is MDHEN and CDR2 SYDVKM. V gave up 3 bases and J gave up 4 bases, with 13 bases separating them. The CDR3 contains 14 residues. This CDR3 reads CASSFRGRQYEQYF. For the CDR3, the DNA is TGTGCCAGCAGTTTTAGGGGACGGCAATACGAGCAGTACTTC.

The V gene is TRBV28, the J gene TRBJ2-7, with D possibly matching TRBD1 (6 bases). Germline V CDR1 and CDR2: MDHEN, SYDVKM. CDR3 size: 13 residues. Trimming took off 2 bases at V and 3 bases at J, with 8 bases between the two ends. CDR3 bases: TGTGCCAGCAGTTTAGTGGGACACTACGAGCAGTACTTC. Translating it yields CASSLVGHYEQYF.

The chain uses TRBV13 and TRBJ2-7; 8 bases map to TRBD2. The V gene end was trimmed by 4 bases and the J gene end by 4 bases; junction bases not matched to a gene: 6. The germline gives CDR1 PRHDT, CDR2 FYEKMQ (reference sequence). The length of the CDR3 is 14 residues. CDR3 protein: CASSSGTSSYEQYF. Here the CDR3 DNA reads TGTGCCAGCAGCTCGGGGACTAGTTCTTACGAGCAGTACTTC.

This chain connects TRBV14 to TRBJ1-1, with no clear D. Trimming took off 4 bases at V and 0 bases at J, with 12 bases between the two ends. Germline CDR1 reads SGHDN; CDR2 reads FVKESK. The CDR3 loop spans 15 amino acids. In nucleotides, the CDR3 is TGTGCCAGCAGCCCGACCGGACTTCTGAACACTGAAGCTTTCTTT. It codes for CASSPTGLLNTEAFF. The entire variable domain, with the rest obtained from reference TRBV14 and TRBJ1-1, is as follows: EAGVTQFPSHSVIEKGQTVTLRCDPISGHDNLYWYRRVMGKEIKFLLHFVKESKQDESGMPNNRFLAERTGGTYSTLKVQPAELEDSGVYFCASSPTGLLNTEAFFGQGTRLTVV.

The CDR3 nucleotides read TGTGCCAGTAGCCCCGGGACTAGAGGGACCTACGAGCAGTACTTC. Protein product: CASSPGTRGTYEQYF. The chain has TRBV19 and TRBJ2-7, with TRBD2 matching over 8 bases. Germline CDR1 is LNHDA and CDR2 is SQIVND (reference sequence). CDR3 length: 15 amino acids. J lost 2 bases, V lost 6 bases, and 9 bases had no gene match.

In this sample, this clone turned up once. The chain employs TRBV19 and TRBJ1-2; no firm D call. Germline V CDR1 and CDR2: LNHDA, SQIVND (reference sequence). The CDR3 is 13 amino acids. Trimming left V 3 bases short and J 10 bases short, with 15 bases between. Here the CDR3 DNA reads TGTGCCAGTAGTATTGAGCTGGATGAGAACTACACCTTC. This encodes CASSIELDENYTF.

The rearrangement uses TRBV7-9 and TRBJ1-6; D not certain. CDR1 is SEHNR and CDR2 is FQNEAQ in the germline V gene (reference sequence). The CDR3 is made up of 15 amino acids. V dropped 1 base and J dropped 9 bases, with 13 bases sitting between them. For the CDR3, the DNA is TGTGCCAGCAGCTTAGAGGCGACCGGTGGTTCACCCCTCCACTTT. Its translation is CASSLEATGGSPLHF.

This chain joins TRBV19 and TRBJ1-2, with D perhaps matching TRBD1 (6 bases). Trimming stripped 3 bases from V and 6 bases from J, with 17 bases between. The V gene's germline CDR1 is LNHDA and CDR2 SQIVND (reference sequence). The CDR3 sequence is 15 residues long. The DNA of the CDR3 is TGTGCCAGTAGTATTACCAATTCGGCAGGGGATGGCTACACCTTC. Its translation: CASSITNSAGDGYTF.

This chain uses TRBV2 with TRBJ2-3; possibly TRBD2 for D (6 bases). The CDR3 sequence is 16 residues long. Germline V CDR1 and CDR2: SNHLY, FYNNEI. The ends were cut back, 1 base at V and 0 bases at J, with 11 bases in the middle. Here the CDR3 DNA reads TGTGCCAGCAGTGAAGGGGACTTCACTAGCACAGATACGCAGTATTTT. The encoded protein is CASSEGDFTSTDTQYF.

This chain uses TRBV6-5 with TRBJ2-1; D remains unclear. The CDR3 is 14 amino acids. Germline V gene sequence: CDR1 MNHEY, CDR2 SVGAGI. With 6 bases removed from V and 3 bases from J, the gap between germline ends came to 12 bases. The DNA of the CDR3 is TGTGCCAGCAGCATAGACTTCAACTACAATGAGCAGTTCTTC. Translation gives CASSIDFNYNEQFF.

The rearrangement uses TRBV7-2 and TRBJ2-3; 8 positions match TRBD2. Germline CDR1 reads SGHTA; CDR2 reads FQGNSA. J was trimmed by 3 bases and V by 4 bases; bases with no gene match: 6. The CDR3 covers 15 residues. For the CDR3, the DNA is TGTGCCAGCAGCTGGGGGACTAGTCGGACAGATACGCAGTATTTT. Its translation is CASSWGTSRTDTQYF.

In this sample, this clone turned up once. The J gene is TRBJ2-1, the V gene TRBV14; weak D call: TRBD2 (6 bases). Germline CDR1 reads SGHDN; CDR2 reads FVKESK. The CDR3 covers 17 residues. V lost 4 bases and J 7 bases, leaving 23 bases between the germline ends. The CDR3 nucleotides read TGTGCCAGCAGCCGAAGTCGGGAGACTATTGCATTGAATGAGCAGTTCTTC. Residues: CASSRSRETIALNEQFF.

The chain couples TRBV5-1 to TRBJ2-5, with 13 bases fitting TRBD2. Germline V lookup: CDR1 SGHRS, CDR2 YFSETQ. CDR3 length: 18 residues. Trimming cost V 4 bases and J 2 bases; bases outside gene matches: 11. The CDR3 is CASSVGLGTSGTQETQYF. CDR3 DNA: TGCGCCAGCAGCGTAGGACTGGGGACTAGCGGGACGCAAGAGACCCAGTACTTC.

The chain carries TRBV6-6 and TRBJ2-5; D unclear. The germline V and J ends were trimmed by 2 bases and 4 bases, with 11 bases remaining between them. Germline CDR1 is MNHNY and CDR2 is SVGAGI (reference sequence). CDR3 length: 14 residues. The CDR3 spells CASSYPSRPETQYF. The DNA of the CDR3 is TGTGCCAGCAGTTACCCTTCCCGACCAGAGACCCAGTACTTC.

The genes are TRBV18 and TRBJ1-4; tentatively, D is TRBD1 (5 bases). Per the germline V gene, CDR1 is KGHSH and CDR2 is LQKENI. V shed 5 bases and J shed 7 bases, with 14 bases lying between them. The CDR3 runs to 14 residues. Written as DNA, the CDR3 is TGTGCCAGCTCAAGGGGTTGGCTCATTGAAAAACTGTTTTTT. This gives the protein CASSRGWLIEKLFF. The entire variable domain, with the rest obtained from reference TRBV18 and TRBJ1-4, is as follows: NAGVMQNPRHLVRRRGQEARLRCSPMKGHSHVYWYRQLPEEGLKFMVYLQKENIIDESGMPKERFSAEFPKEGPSILRIQQVVRGDSAAYFCASSRGWLIEKLFFGSGTQLSVL.

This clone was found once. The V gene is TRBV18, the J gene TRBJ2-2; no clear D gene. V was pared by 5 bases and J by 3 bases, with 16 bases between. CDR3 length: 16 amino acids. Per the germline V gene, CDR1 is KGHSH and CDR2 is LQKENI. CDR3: CASSSRANTYTGELFF. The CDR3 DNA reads TGTGCCAGCTCATCGAGAGCAAACACCTACACCGGGGAGCTGTTTTTT.

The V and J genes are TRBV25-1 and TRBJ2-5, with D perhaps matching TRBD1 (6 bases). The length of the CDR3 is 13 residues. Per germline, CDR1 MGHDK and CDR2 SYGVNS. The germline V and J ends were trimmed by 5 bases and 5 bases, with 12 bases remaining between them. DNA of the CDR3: TGTGCCAGCAGTATAGGACAGTGGGAGACCCAGTACTTC. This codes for CASSIGQWETQYF.

The CDR3 DNA reads TGTGCCAGCAGTCCTGGAGGTTACGAGCAGTACTTC. The encoded protein is CASSPGGYEQYF. The chain carries TRBV28 and TRBJ2-7; D possibly corresponds to TRBD2 (5 bases). V was pared by 5 bases and J by 4 bases, with 9 bases between. CDR3 length: 12 residues. CDR1 is MDHEN and CDR2 is SYDVKM in the germline V gene.

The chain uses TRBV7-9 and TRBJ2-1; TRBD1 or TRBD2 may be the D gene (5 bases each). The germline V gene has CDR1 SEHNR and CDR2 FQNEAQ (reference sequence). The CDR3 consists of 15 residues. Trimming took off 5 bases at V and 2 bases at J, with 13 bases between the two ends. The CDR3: CASSAVRDAYNEQFF. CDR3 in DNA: TGTGCCAGCAGCGCCGTCAGGGACGCCTACAATGAGCAGTTCTTC.

CDR3 DNA: TGTGCCAGCAGTGACGGGAATGAGCAGTTCTTC. It specifies CASSDGNEQFF. This chain joins TRBV6-4 and TRBJ2-1; D not certain. The germline V and J ends were trimmed by 2 bases and 7 bases, with 3 bases remaining between them. The CDR3 spans 11 residues. CDR1 MRHNA and CDR2 SNTAGT come from the germline V gene.

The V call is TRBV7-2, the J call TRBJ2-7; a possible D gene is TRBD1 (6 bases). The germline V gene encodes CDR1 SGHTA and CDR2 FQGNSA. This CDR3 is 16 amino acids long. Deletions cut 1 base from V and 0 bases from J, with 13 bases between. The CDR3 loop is CASSLVGDTSSYEQYF. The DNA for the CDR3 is TGTGCCAGCAGCTTAGTAGGGGACACGAGCTCCTACGAGCAGTACTTC.

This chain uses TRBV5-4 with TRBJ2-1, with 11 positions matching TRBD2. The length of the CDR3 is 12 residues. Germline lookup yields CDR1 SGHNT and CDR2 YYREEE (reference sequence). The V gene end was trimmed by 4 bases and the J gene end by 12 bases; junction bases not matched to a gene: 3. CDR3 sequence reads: CASSQGTSGQFF. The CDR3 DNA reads TGTGCCAGCAGCCAAGGGACTAGCGGGCAGTTCTTC.

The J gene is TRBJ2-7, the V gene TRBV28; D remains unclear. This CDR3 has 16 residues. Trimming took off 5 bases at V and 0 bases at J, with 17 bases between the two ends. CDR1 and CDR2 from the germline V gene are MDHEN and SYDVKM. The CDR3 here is CASSPALVSSSYEQYF. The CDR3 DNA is TGTGCCAGCAGTCCGGCTCTAGTCTCATCCTCCTACGAGCAGTACTTC.

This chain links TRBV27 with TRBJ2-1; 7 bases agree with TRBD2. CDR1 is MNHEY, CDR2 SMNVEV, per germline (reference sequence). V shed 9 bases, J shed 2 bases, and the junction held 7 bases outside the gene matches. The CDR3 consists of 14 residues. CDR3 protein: CASKTGTTYNEQFF. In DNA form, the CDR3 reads TGTGCCAGTAAAACCGGGACTACCTACAATGAGCAGTTCTTC.

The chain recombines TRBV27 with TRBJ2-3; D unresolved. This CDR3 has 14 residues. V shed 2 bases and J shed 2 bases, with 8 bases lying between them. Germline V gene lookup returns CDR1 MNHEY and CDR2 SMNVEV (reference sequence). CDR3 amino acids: CASSLRPNTDTQYF. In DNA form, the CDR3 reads TGTGCCAGCAGTTTACGCCCAAACACAGATACGCAGTATTTT.